The entry that follows covers one TCR beta chain sequence. The sample is drawn from a study of monozygotic twins with inflammatory bowel disease. UMIs that included a 6-nucleotide sample barcode were added by template switching, which took place during cDNA synthesis. Using the 5' RACE reads, TCRdb records one entry per CDR3 protein without DNA. The table for this sample gives some 210,000 distinct CDR3 sequences. CDR3 length: 14 residues. CDR1 and CDR2 from the germline V gene are SEHNR and FQNEAQ (reference sequence). The V gene is TRBV7-9, the J gene TRBJ1-6; there is no DNA to check the TCRdb D call of TRBD1. The sequencing input was blood. The TCR comes from a human donor with ulcerative colitis or Crohn's disease, or a healthy co-twin of an affected twin (not recorded which). The chain's CDR3 is CASSLEQGNSPLHF.